This T cell receptor (beta chain) stems from a study of blood T cell repertoires in COVID-19. Looking at the study overall: Samples came from the United States, Italy and Spain, spanning acute and convalescent COVID-19. From T cells, B-cell-depleted T cells, or PBMCs came the material, which was cDNA or gDNA.

Original processing methods: Amplification of reference gene primers was used by the study to estimate nucleated cell counts. Clones were sequenced by immunoSEQ multiplex PCR, and TCRdb holds only the in-frame ones, with some missing. Clonal size and the V and J genes are those of that table, whereas D and trimming came from the DNA. The sample lists some 170,000 clones, 82% occurring once. The sample taken for sequencing was peripheral blood. The source of this sequence is a woman in her 70s with acute or convalescent COVID-19.

The CDR3 loop is CSAGETGFLAYGYTF. CDR3 DNA: TGCAGCGCCGGAGAAACAGGATTTCTCGCCTATGGCTACACCTTC. The chain combines TRBV29-1 with TRBJ1-2; D might be TRBD1 (5 bases). There are 15 residues in the CDR3. The germline V gene has CDR1 SQVTM and CDR2 ANQGSEA. V shed 7 bases and J shed 4 bases, with 22 bases lying between them. Full variable domain (rest looked up from reference TRBV29-1 and TRBJ1-2): SAVISQKPSRDICQRGTSLTIQCQVDSQVTMMFWYRQQPGQSLTLIATANQGSEATYESGFVIDKFPISRPNLTFSTLTVSNMSPEDSSIYLCSAGETGFLAYGYTFGSGTRLTVV.